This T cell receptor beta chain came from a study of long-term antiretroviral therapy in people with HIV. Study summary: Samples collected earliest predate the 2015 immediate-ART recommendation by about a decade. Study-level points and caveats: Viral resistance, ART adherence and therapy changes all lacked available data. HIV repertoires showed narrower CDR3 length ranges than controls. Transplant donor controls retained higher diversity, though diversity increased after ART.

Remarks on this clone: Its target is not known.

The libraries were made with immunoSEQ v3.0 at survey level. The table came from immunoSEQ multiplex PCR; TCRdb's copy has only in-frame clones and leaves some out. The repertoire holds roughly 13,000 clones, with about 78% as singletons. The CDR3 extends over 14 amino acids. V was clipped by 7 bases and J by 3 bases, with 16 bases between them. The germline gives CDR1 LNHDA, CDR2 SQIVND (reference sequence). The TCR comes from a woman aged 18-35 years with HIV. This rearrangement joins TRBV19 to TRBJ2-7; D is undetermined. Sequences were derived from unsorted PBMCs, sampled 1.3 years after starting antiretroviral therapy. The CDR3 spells CASTSRRSGYEQYF. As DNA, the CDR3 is TGTGCCAGTACGTCCCGAAGATCCGGCTACGAGCAGTACTTC.